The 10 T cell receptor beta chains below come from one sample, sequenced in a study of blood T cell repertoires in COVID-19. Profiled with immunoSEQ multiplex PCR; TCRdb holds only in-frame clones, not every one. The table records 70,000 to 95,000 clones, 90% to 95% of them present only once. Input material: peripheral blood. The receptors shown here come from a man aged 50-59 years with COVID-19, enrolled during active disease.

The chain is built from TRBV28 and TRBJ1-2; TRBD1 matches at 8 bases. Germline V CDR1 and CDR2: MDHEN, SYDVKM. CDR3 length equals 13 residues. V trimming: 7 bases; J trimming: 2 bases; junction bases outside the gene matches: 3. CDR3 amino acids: CASNRQGNYGYTF. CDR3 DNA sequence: TGTGCCAGCAACAGACAGGGGAACTATGGCTACACCTTC.

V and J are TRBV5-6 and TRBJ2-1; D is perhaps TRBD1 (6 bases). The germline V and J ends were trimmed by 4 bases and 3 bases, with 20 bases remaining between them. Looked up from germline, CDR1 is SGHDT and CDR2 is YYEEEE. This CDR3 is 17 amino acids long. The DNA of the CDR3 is TGTGCCAGCAGCGCCCACCAGGGGAATAGAATCTACAATGAGCAGTTCTTC. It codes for CASSAHQGNRIYNEQFF.

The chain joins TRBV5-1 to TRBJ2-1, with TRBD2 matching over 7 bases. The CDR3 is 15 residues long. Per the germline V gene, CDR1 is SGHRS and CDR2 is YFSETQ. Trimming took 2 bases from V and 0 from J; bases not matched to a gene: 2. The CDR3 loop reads CASSFGGGSYNEQFF. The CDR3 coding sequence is TGCGCCAGCAGCTTTGGCGGGGGCTCCTACAATGAGCAGTTCTTC.

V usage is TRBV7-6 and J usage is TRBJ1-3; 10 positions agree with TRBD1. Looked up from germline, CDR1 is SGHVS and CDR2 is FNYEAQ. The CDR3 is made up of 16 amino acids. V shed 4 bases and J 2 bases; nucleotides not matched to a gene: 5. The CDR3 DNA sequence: TGTGCCAGCAGCTCAAGACAGGGGGCTACTGGAAACACCATATATTTT. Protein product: CASSSRQGATGNTIYF.

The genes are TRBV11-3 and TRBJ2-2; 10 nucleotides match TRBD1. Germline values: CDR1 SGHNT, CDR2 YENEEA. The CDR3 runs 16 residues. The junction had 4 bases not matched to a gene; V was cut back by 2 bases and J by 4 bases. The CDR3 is CASSLRGQGITGELFF. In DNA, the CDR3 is TGTGCCAGCAGCTTAAGGGGACAGGGGATCACCGGGGAGCTGTTTTTT.

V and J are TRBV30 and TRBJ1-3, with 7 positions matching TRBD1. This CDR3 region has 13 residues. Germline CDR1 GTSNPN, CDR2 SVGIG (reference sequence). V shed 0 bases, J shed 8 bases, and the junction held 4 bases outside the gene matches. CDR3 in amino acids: CAWSVVQGHTIYF. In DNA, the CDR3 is TGTGCCTGGAGTGTAGTACAGGGGCACACCATATATTTT.

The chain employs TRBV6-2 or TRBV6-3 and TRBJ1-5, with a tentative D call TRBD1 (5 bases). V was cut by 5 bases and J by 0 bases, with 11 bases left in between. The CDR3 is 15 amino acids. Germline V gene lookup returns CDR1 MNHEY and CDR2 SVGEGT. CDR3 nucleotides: TGTGCCAGCAGTCCGCAGGGTTATAGCAATCAGCCCCAGCATTTT. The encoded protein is CASSPQGYSNQPQHF.

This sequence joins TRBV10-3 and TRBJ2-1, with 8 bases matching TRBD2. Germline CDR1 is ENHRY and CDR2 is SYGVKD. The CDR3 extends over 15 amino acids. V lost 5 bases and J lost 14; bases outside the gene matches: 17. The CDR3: CAISKGDSGVPPEFF. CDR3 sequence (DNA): TGTGCCATCAGTAAAGGAGATAGCGGGGTCCCCCCGGAGTTCTTC.

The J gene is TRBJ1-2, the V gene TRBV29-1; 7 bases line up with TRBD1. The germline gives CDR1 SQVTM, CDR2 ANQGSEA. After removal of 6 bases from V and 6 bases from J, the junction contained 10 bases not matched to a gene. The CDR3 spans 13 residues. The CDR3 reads CSVRWDRGDGYTF. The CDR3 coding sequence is TGCAGCGTCCGGTGGGACAGAGGAGATGGCTACACCTTC.

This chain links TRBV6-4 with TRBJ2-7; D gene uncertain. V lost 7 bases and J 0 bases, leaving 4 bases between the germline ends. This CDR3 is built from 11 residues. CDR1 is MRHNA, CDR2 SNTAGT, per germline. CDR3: CASKSSYEQYF. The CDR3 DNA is TGTGCCAGCAAGAGCTCCTACGAGCAGTACTTC.